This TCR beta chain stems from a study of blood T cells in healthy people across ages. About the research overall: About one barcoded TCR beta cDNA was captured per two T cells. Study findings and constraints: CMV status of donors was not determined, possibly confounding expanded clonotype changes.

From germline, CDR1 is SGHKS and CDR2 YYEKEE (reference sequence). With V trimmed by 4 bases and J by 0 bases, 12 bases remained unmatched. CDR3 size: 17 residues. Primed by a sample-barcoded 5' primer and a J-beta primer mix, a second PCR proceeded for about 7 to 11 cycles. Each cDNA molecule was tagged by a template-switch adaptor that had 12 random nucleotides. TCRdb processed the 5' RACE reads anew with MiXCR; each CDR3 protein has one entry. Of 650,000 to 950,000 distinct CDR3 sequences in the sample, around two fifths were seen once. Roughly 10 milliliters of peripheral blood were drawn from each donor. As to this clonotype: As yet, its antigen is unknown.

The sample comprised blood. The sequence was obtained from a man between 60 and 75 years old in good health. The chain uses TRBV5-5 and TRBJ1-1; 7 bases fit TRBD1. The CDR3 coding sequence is TGTGCCAGCAGCCCAAGGGGGCGCGGGGGCATGAACACTGAAGCTTTCTTT. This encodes CASSPRGRGGMNTEAFF.